These 5 T cell receptor beta chains were sequenced from one sample in a study of T cell changes during pregnancy in multiple sclerosis. Assay: immunoSEQ multiplex PCR; the TCRdb copy retains only in-frame clones and omits some. The sample contains over 50,000 clones, 87% of which appear only once. Sequencing input: peripheral blood from another person, used as feeder cells. The receptors come from a human donor whose cells served as feeder cells for cultures in a pregnancy study.

In its sample, this clone was seen a few times. The V call is TRBV7-2, the J call TRBJ1-6; maybe TRBD1 (6 bases). Germline assignment: CDR1 SGHTA and CDR2 FQGNSA. Trimming shortened V by 6 bases and J by 9 bases, and 15 bases separated the two germline ends. CDR3 length: 14 residues. The CDR3 region is CASSPTGSGSPLHF. The CDR3 nucleotides read TGTGCCAGCAGTCCTACAGGGAGCGGTTCACCCCTCCACTTT.

This clone was seen a few times. The chain recombines TRBV11-2 with TRBJ2-7; either TRBD1 or TRBD2 may supply D (5 bases each). The CDR3 is made up of 15 amino acids. The germline V gene has CDR1 SGHAT and CDR2 FQNNGV. V lost 8 bases and J lost 5, with 22 bases in between. CDR3 protein: CASQGRDMSFHEQYF. The CDR3 DNA is TGTGCCAGCCAGGGCCGGGATATGAGTTTCCACGAGCAGTACTTC.

The chain employs TRBV11-3 and TRBJ2-5; no firm D call. The CDR3 spans 13 residues. In germline, CDR1 is SGHNT, CDR2 YENEEA. Trimming took off 3 bases at V and 3 bases at J, with 8 bases between the two ends. CDR3 in amino acids: CASSFSAKETQYF. The CDR3 DNA is TGTGCCAGCAGCTTTTCAGCGAAAGAGACCCAGTACTTC.

The chain uses TRBV7-2 and TRBJ1-6, with D hard to call. V lost 6 bases to trimming and J lost 8 bases, with 14 bases between them. Germline lookup yields CDR1 SGHTA and CDR2 FQGNSA. The CDR3 runs to 14 residues. The CDR3 sequence: CASRSPLRDSPLHF. As DNA, the CDR3 is TGTGCCAGCAGAAGTCCCCTAAGGGATTCACCCCTCCACTTT. The entire variable domain, with the rest obtained from reference TRBV7-2 and TRBJ1-6, is as follows: GAGVSQSPSNKVTEKGKDVELRCDPISGHTALYWYRQSLGQGLEFLIYFQGNSAPDKSGLPSDRFSAERTGGSVSTLTIQRTQQEDSAVYLCASRSPLRDSPLHFGNGTRLTVT.

This clone was observed a single time. The chain carries TRBV25-1 and TRBJ2-1; either TRBD1 or TRBD2 may fit D (5 bases each). Germline CDR1 reads MGHDK; CDR2 reads SYGVNS. V was pared by 2 bases and J by 7 bases, with 18 bases between. The CDR3 consists of 16 residues. The CDR3 coding sequence is TGTGCCAGCAGTGAACCATCTGGGTGGGGGATGAATGAGCAGTTCTTC. The encoded protein is CASSEPSGWGMNEQFF.